This TCR beta chain was identified in a study of cytomegalovirus exposure and HLA in healthy donors (dated 2017 in TCRdb). Describing the broader study: An earlier analysis of some 600 of the donors reported 250 to 300 Gb of sequence data and about 120 million unique TCR beta sequences obtained from roughly 180 million T cells. Approximately 310 gigabases of sequencing data and 75 million to 85 million unique TCR sequences made up an early release that covered under 750 HLA-typed donors. Of the approximately 370 genotyped donors, 70% to 90% were placed in the genetic ancestry cluster associated with self-reported Caucasian donors. The study aimed to test whether cataloging public T cell receptors could reveal signatures of past pathogen exposure. The T cell repertoires of some 700 subjects were profiled by immunosequencing and related to cytomegalovirus serostatus. A separate validation cohort of over 95 different subjects was used in addition to the roughly 700-subject first cohort. To predict cytomegalovirus infection status, the study brought together high-throughput TCR immunosequencing, statistical association of individual TCRs with disease status, and machine learning. In a later analysis, previously published TCR beta repertoires from several hundred donors were re-analyzed and high-resolution HLA genotyping was added so that TCR occurrence patterns could be studied. Rather than using new phenotypic data, the later analysis identified candidate immune exposures from TCR beta sequences and from how often those sequences occurred across donors. To decide whether each TCR beta V gene segment behaved as functional or pseudogenic, an earlier analysis of several hundred of the donors relied on high-throughput TCR beta sequencing. Donor age, sex, ethnicity and CMV serostatus were compiled alongside the repertoire data. In a later genetic analysis, genome-wide SNP genotypes for about three fifths of the roughly 670 donors were used, and that subset was treated as a discovery cohort. Every repertoire in the discovery cohort had been generated on one and the same sequencing platform. Both class I and class II loci were covered by HLA typing, at four-digit resolution. The number of donors typed differed by locus, with about 620-630 for A, B, C, DRB1 and DQB1, about 500 for DQA1, 600 to 610 for DPA1, and roughly 450 for DPB1. Roughly five DR-DQ haplotypes were handled as single units for association and clustering because linkage in the cohort was strong. Among about 370 genotyped donors of the cohort, an average of approximately 240,000 unique TCR beta nucleotide sequences was sequenced per donor, of which 15% to 20% were non-productive. Paper-wide results and their limitations: Across donors, most TCR sequences were observed very rarely, whereas some public TCRs were present in many individuals. The earlier analysis of 587 of the donors excluded roughly 17 rarely observed V segments, including chromosome 9 orphons, because counts were too low. The only immune exposure information available for the cohort was CMV serostatus. A later analysis found that TCR association rates varied across HLA loci, with DRB1 alleles showing the most associated TCRs and HLA-C alleles the fewest. A further reported finding was that TCR beta sequences accurately predicted the HLA-A and HLA-B alleles for most subjects in the first cohort. Compared with equally common non-associated chains, HLA-associated TCR beta chains in a later analysis were more clonally expanded and had lower generation probabilities. A later genetic analysis reported fewer N-insertions in productive TCRs among donors in an Asian-associated ancestry cluster than the roughly 690-donor mean. Correlated functional status among segregating V segments might be attributable to linkage disequilibrium, but an unknown experimental factor could not be ruled out. An association between a missense DCLRE1C variant and V-gene and J-gene trimming of TCR beta chains was found in a later genetic analysis and replicated in an independent cohort. Strong co-occurrence of HLA alleles, especially DR and DQ, made assigning TCR associations to individual alleles difficult. The cohort was sequenced for TCR beta chains only, and without alpha or paired-chain data the features that could be detected were limited. A total of 164 TCR beta chains were listed by the study as associated with cytomegalovirus. The 87-base-pair reads could not distinguish some IMGT-functional V segments, including TRBV6-2 and TRBV6-3, so those segments were excluded. Because some donors lacked HLA typing at each locus, the association tests relied only on the typed subset. The authors suggested that the approach could potentially be generalized to other disease states and immunological phenotypes. According to a later analysis, parvovirus B19, influenza, CMV and Epstein-Barr virus appeared linked to several top co-occurrence clusters. Broadly in line with IMGT annotations, most TCR beta V segments showed up in productive rearrangements about 87% or about 30% of the time in an earlier analysis of about 500 of the donors. A later analysis associated around 16,000 TCR beta sequences with specific HLA alleles at a false discovery rate of 0.05. Roughly uniform sequencing depth across donors was assumed in presence/absence analyses, although this assumption may not hold. A group of highly shared sequence variants was considered likely to be a technical artifact of the sequencing pipeline. The classifier was reported to diagnose cytomegalovirus status with high specificity and sensitivity in both the original cohort and the validation cohort. Most CMV-associated TCR beta chains appeared to be HLA-restricted in a later analysis, and the HLA associations seemed to be driven largely by CMV exposure. In vitro tests confirmed that a few of the cytomegalovirus-associated TCR beta chains recognize cytomegalovirus antigens.

The cohort consisted of 666 healthy bone marrow donors. All cohort members were sampled while nominally healthy, although unrecorded immune exposures were likely present. The donor tested CMV seropositive and was one of the 289 seropositive cohort members. A peripheral blood sample was provided by each donor, and peripheral blood mononuclear cells were used for TCR beta sequencing. Genomic DNA was extracted from the blood cell samples with the Qiagen DNeasy Blood Extraction Kit. Points on this clone: No cognate antigen has been identified for it. Nothing much larger sits one base from this clone, and base qualities are not available.

The germline V gene encodes CDR1 SGHDT and CDR2 YYEEEE. V is reduced by 4 bases and J by 5 bases, leaving a spacing of 15 bases between them. Including the terminal cysteine and phenylalanine, the CDR3 comprises 15 residues. The read is trimmed to its CDR3 DNA, 45 bases read in frame from base 1. Library prep was done by the immunoSEQ multiplex PCR assay. For the multiplex PCR, a mixture combining 60 forward primers for TCR Vbeta segments and 13 reverse primers for TCR Jbeta segments was used. The CDR3 region of rearranged TCR beta genes was amplified from genomic DNA with a multiplex PCR assay. The amplified TCR beta libraries were sequenced on the Illumina HiSeq System as 87-base-pair reads. Under the source paper's analysis protocol: A later analysis tallied tens of millions of unique TCR beta chains across the 666 repertoires, and approximately 11 million of those chains were shared by two or more donors. To remove PCR and sequencing errors, raw reads were error-corrected and collapsed into unique sequences using a nearest-neighbor algorithm that merged closely related sequences. Alignment of CDR3 sequences to IMGT reference sequences was used to assign V, D and J gene segments. Each retained sequence needed at least a six-nucleotide match to both a V gene segment and a J gene segment. Rearrangements were called productive when the CDR3 lacked stop codons and stayed in frame with V and J; all others were non-productive. CDR3 was defined by IMGT convention, running from the second conserved V-encoded cysteine to the conserved J-encoded phenylalanine. In an earlier analysis of some 550 of the donors, sequences lacking an unambiguous match to a single V gene segment were excluded. In an earlier analysis of several hundred of the donors, V segments were called functional above 56.7% productive rearrangements and were called segregating when the between-donor standard deviation exceeded 5%. A statistical classification framework was built to diagnose cytomegalovirus status from the catalog of TCR beta chain sequences. In a later analysis, TCR nucleotide sequences were compared against IMGT/GENE-DB human TR gene sequences so that V and J genes could be assigned. The TCRdist pipeline was used in a later analysis to assign CDR3 sequences and most-parsimonious VDJ recombination scenarios. In a later analysis, every TCR beta chain was defined by the combination of its CDR3 amino acid sequence and its V-gene family, and reads without a unique V-gene family were dropped. A later analysis removed 592 highly shared, low-generation-probability nucleotide sequences to deal with suspected cross-contamination and a sequencing artifact. For each public chain, a later analysis derived a clonal expansion index from normalized ranks of inferred template counts within each repertoire. In a later analysis, generation probabilities were computed using a VDJ recombination model fitted to out-of-frame rearrangements, and the results were checked against IGoR. In a later analysis, TCR-TCR, TCR-HLA and TCR-CMV co-occurrence was scored with hypergeometric tests, and a repertoire-size bias correction was applied to TCR pairs. A later analysis estimated false discovery rates by permuting HLA or CMV assignments 20 times. In a later analysis, co-occurring TCRs were grouped using DBSCAN, and TCRdist sequence similarity was added for clustering within HLA-allele-positive subsets. Co-occurrence clustering excluded repertoires with fewer than 30,000 or more than 120,000 public chains, plus five with anomalous nucleotide sharing. This is the immuneACCESS table as TCRdb keeps it, with only in-frame sequences that have V and J called. A part of the clones is gone; compared with another copy, unresolved V genes explain less than half, and the rest is unexplained. D and trimming come from the DNA, and the V and J calls and clone size come from that table. Present in this sample are about 130,000 clones, 17% of which were seen just once. 2.9% of the sample lies in the top ten.

Sequenced input: PBMCs. This TCR derives from a female donor in good health and CMV-seropositive. This receptor chain uses TRBV5-6 and TRBJ1-4; the D gene identity is not certain. The bases read TGTGCCAGCAGCCGCACCGGAAGACTCAATGAAAAACTGTTTTTT. Translated, it reads CASSRTGRLNEKLFF. Here the CDR3 is joined to the reference TRBV5-6 and TRBJ1-4 genes, and the full variable domain is: DAGVTQSPTHLIKTRGQQVTLRCSPKSGHDTVSWYQQALGQGPQFIFQYYEEEERQRGNFPDRFSGHQFPNYSSELNVNALLLGDSALYLCASSRTGRLNEKLFFGSGTQLSVL.